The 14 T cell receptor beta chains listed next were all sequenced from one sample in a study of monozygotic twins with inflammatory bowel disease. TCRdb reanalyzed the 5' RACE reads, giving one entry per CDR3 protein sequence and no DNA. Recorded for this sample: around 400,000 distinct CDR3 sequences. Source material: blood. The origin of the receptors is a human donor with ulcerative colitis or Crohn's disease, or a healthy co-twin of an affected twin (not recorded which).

The CDR3 reads CASRPGAPNTEAFF. J is TRBJ1-1 and V is TRBV12-3 or TRBV12-4; TCRdb returns TRBD1, unconfirmable since there is no DNA. The CDR3 totals 14 residues.

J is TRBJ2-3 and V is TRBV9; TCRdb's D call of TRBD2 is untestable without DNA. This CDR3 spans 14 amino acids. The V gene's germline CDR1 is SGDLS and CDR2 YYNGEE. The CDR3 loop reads CASSLRPLTDTQYF.

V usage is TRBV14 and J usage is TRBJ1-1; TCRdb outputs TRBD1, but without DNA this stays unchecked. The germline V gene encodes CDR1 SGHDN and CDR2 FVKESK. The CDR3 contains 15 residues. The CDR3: CASSFSRRGGTEAFF.

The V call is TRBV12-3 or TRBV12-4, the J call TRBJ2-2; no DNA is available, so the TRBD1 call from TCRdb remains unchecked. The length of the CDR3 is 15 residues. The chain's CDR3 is CASTEFRAGSGELFF.

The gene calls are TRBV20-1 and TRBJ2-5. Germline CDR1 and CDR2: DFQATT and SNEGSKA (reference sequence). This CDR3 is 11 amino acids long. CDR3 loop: CSASFQETQYF.

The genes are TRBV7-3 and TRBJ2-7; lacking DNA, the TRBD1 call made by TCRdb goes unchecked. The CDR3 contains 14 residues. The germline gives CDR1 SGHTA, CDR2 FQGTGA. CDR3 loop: CASSPDINSDEQYF. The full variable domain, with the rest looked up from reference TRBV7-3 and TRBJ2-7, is GAGVSQTPSNKVTEKGKYVELRCDPISGHTALYWYRQSLGQGPEFLIYFQGTGAADDSGLPNDRFFAVRPEGSVSTLKIQRTERGDSAVYLCASSPDINSDEQYFGPGTRLTVT.

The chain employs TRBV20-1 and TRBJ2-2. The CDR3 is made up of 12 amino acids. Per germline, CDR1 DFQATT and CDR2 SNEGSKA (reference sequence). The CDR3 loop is CSAMVDTGELFF.

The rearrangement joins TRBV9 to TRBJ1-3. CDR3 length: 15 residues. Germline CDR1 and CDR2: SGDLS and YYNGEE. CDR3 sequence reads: CASSPKTISGNTIYF.

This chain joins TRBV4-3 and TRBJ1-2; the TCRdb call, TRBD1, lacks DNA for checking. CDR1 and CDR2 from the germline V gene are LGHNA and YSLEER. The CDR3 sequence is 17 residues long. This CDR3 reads CASSQDRAPRGENGYTF.

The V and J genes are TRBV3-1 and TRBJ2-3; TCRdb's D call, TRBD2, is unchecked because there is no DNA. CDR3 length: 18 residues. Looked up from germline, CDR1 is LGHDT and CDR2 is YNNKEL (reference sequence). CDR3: CASSQDIAAGGRTDTQYF.

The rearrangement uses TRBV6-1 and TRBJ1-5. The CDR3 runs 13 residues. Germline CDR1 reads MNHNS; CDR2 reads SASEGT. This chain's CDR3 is CASSEALTGIQHF.

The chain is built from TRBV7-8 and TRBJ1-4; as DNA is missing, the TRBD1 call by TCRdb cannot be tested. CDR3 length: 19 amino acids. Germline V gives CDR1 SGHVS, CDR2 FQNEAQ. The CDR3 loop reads CASPKGTTGSHSTNEKLFF.

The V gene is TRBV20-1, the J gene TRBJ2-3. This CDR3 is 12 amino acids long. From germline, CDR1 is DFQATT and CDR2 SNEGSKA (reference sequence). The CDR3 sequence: CSAKTSTDTQYF.

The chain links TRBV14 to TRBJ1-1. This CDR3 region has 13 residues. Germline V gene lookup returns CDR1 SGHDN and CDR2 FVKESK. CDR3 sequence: CASSVSYNTEAFF.